This is a list of T cell receptor beta chains from one sample in a study of shared clonotypes between healthy human individuals. Sequenced by immunoSEQ multiplex PCR; TCRdb stores in-frame clones only, minus some. Of about 2 million clones listed, about 95% are singletons. The sequenced sample consisted of naive CD8+ T cells sorted from blood. These receptors came from a man aged 18 to 30 in good health. Both conserved end residues are part of each CDR3. The D gene is left open where the match is weak. Only some rows state a clone size, as once, few, many or a class for expanded clones.

clone_size | d_call | j_call | v_call | cdr3_aa | cdr3_nt
NA | TRBD1 | TRBJ1-5 | TRBV5-1 | CASSLRPPEGQGSTGNQPQHF | TGCGCCAGCAGCCTCCGGCCGCCCGAGGGACAGGGTTCAACTGGCAATCAGCCCCAGCATTTT
NA | NA | TRBJ1-1 | TRBV5-1 | CASSPYINPGTNTEAFF | TGCGCCAGCAGCCCCTACATAAATCCCGGGACGAACACTGAAGCTTTCTTT
NA | NA | TRBJ1-3 | TRBV5-4 | CASSLTGSGNTIYF | TGTGCCAGCAGCTTGACGGGATCTGGAAACACCATATATTTT
once | NA | TRBJ2-2 | TRBV29-1 | CSVEAKGNPRGTGELFF | TGCAGCGTTGAAGCCAAGGGGAACCCTCGGGGCACCGGGGAGCTGTTTTTT
NA | NA | TRBJ1-4 | TRBV2 | CASLPGDGEKLFF | TGTGCCAGCCTTCCAGGGGACGGTGAAAAACTGTTTTTT
NA | NA | TRBJ2-1 | TRBV5-6 | CASSPRGSQVKAFNEQFF | TGTGCCAGCAGCCCGCGTGGTTCCCAGGTCAAGGCGTTCAATGAGCAGTTCTTC
NA | NA | TRBJ1-2 | TRBV7-7 | CASSRGRESSPNGGYTF | TGTGCTAGCAGCCGAGGGAGGGAATCATCCCCCAATGGCGGCTACACCTTC
NA | NA | TRBJ1-1 | TRBV30 | CAWSVVGQGEAFF | TGTGCCTGGAGTGTAGTTGGGCAGGGTGAAGCTTTCTTT
once | TRBD1 | TRBJ1-5 | TRBV6-6 | CASSTGQGNQPQHF | TGTGCCAGCAGCACTGGACAGGGAAATCAGCCCCAGCATTTT
NA | NA | TRBJ2-2 | TRBV30 | CAQGGDTGELFF | TGTGCCCAAGGGGGGGACACCGGGGAGCTGTTTTTT
NA | NA | TRBJ1-5 | TRBV27 | CASSPRDAKVLEPQHF | TGTGCCAGCAGTCCCCGGGACGCCAAGGTTTTGGAGCCCCAGCATTTT
NA | TRBD1 | TRBJ1-6 | TRBV27 | CASSLGQGSSPLHF | TGTGCCAGCAGTTTAGGACAGGGGAGTTCACCCCTCCACTTT
NA | NA | TRBJ2-1 | TRBV10-1 | CASSEARGMGNEQFF | TGCGCCAGCAGTGAGGCCAGGGGAATGGGGAATGAGCAGTTCTTC
NA | NA | TRBJ2-2 | TRBV2 | CASRGTPGGELFF | TGTGCCAGCAGGGGGACCCCGGGAGGGGAGCTGTTTTTT
NA | NA | TRBJ2-7 | TRBV7-9 | CASSLLTGATYEQYF | TGTGCCAGCAGCTTATTGACGGGGGCGACCTACGAGCAGTACTTC
NA | TRBD1 | TRBJ1-5 | TRBV7-9 | CASSTMDREENQPQHF | TGTGCCAGCAGCACTATGGACAGGGAAGAAAACCAGCCCCAGCATTTT
NA | NA | TRBJ2-7 | TRBV11-2 | CASSFSTYEQYF | TGTGCCAGCAGCTTTTCCACTTACGAGCAGTACTTC
NA | TRBD1 | TRBJ1-5 | TRBV5-1 | CASSFPGQVRNQPQHF | TGCGCCAGCAGCTTCCCGGGACAGGTACGCAATCAGCCCCAGCATTTT
NA | NA | TRBJ2-4 | TRBV27 | CASSPGTLAKNIQYF | TGTGCCAGCAGTCCGGGGACCCTAGCCAAAAACATTCAGTACTTC
NA | TRBD1 | TRBJ1-1 | TRBV19 | CASSTGQGPAEAFF | TGTGCCAGTAGTACTGGACAGGGTCCGGCTGAAGCTTTCTTT
NA | TRBD2 | TRBJ2-1 | TRBV5-1 | CASSVSGVEFF | TGCGCCAGCAGCGTGAGCGGGGTGGAGTTCTTC
once | NA | TRBJ2-1 | TRBV19 | CASKQGYNEQFF | TGTGCCAGTAAACAGGGATACAATGAGCAGTTCTTC
NA | NA | TRBJ2-7 | TRBV4-3 | CASSQAGAGSYEQYF | TGCGCCAGCAGCCAAGCAGGGGCGGGATCCTACGAGCAGTACTTC
NA | NA | TRBJ2-1 | TRBV19 | CASSIGAEQFF | TGTGCCAGTAGTATAGGCGCTGAGCAGTTCTTC
NA | TRBD2 | TRBJ2-7 | TRBV6-5 | CASSYSGSGNEQYF | TGTGCCAGCAGTTACAGCGGGAGTGGCAACGAGCAGTACTTC
NA | TRBD1 | TRBJ1-5 | TRBV4-3 | CASSQGTGQDNQPQHF | TGCGCCAGCAGCCAAGGGACAGGGCAGGACAATCAGCCCCAGCATTTT
NA | TRBD2 | TRBJ2-2 | TRBV12-5 | CASGLVRTSNTGELFF | TGTGCTAGTGGTTTGGTCCGGACTAGCAACACCGGGGAGCTGTTTTTT
NA | TRBD1 | TRBJ1-1 | TRBV19 | CASSIGDREGLNTEAFF | TGTGCCAGTAGTATAGGTGACAGGGAAGGGTTGAACACTGAAGCTTTCTTT
NA | NA | TRBJ2-2 | TRBV5-1 | CASSLDRHTGELFF | TGCGCCAGCAGCTTGGACCGCCACACCGGGGAGCTGTTTTTT
NA | TRBD2 | TRBJ2-5 | TRBV7-9 | CASSPGLAGKETQYF | TGTGCCAGCAGCCCGGGACTAGCGGGAAAAGAGACCCAGTACTTC
NA | TRBD1 | TRBJ1-4 | TRBV4-1 | CASSQGGTGYEKLFF | TGCGCCAGCAGCCAAGGCGGGACAGGGTATGAAAAACTGTTTTTT
NA | NA | TRBJ2-5 | TRBV7-2 | CASSLGLQETQYF | TGTGCCAGCAGCTTAGGTCTACAAGAGACCCAGTACTTC
NA | NA | TRBJ1-1 | TRBV10-1 | CASSEIYSPDARPFF | TGCGCCAGCAGTGAGATTTACTCCCCGGACGCGAGGCCTTTCTTT
NA | NA | TRBJ1-3 | TRBV7-9 | CASSFPRTELGSSGNTIYF | TGTGCCAGCAGCTTTCCCCGGACGGAACTAGGGAGCTCTGGAAACACCATATATTTT
NA | TRBD1 | TRBJ1-4 | TRBV19 | CASHNRGQGEKLFF | TGTGCCAGCCATAACAGGGGGCAAGGTGAAAAACTGTTTTTT
NA | NA | TRBJ1-1 | TRBV4-1 | CASSHPPRVSTEAFF | TGCGCCAGCAGCCATCCCCCGAGGGTGAGTACTGAAGCTTTCTTT
NA | NA | TRBJ2-1 | TRBV5-4 | CASSLSGSYNEQFF | TGTGCCAGCAGCTTGAGCGGCTCCTACAATGAGCAGTTCTTC
NA | NA | TRBJ2-1 | TRBV27 | CASSLVPVGGTINEQFF | TGTGCCAGCAGTTTAGTCCCTGTCGGGGGGACAATCAATGAGCAGTTCTTC
NA | NA | TRBJ2-7 | TRBV9 | CASSNSGFEQYF | TGTGCCAGCAGCAACTCGGGATTCGAGCAGTACTTC